The sequence of this T cell receptor beta chain was determined in a study of blood T cell repertoires in COVID-19 (dated by TCRdb to the early 2020s). Describing the broader study: Samples covering the acute and convalescent phases of COVID-19 were provided by collaborators in the United States, Italy and Spain. The material from the prospective study consisted of cDNA or gDNA derived from T cells, B-cell-depleted T cells, or PBMCs. Where available, HLA class I and class II types were taken from metadata supplied by the sample provider and were not determined by assay-based typing. The repertoires were made available in a free public database intended to serve as a resource for research on the immune response to SARS-CoV-2. Samples were obtained from the ongoing ImmuneRACE study (first 160 participants) and from about 1,300 subjects provided by 6 global collaborators. Nearly every sample came with metadata listing a de-identified subject ID, COVID-19 status, age in years and sex. Subjects who had been exposed to COVID-19, were actively infected with it, or had recovered from it provided the deeply sampled blood TCRbeta repertoires that made up the dataset.

In Seattle, one collaborating source enrolled patients while the infection was active and tracked those patients longitudinally over the course of disease. Whole blood was collected in K2EDTA tubes by collaborating institutions according to the institutions' own protocols. For TCRbeta analysis, collaborators shipped samples in one of three forms: frozen whole blood, isolated PBMCs, or DNA extracted from either of those sample types. The immunoSEQ Assay, a bias-controlled multiplex PCR, was used to amplify TCRbeta CDR3 regions from genomic DNA. As for how the authors treated the data: The number of nucleated cells in each sample was estimated by amplification of reference gene primers within the assay. Sequence reads were collapsed and filtered to measure the absolute abundance of every unique TCRbeta CDR3 rearrangement. Productive Simpson clonality was computed per sample as the square root of Simpson's diversity index over productive rearrangements. Held by TCRdb, this immuneACCESS table contains in-frame sequences only and omits some clones. Under half of the omission traces to an unresolved V gene where checked; the cause of the rest is unknown. That table furnishes V, J and clone size, whereas the DNA furnished D and trimming. Within this sample are 180,000 or so clones, with over 75% of them counted one time only. The ten largest clones represent 15% to 20% of the sample.

Study-level results and caveats: Clinical and demographic metadata were provided uncurated, with the amount varying by source and participant.

This clone has ten or more counts. Its antigen is currently not known. Base qualities are not at hand, and no much larger clone is one base apart. At the junction V is shortened by 0 bases and J by 10 bases; bases outside the gene matches: 7. Per the germline V gene (reference sequence), LNHDA is the CDR1 and SQIVND is the CDR2. Reading from cysteine to phenylalanine, the CDR3 counts 16 amino acids. Only CDR3 DNA is held: 48 bases, read in frame from base 1. The sequence derives from a person between 65 and 79 years old with COVID-19, enrolled during active disease. The rearrangement combines TRBV19 with TRBJ1-6; TRBD1 fits 9 bases in the junction. The specimen was peripheral blood. The DNA reads as follows: TGTGCCAGTAGTATAGAGGGACAGGGTATTGGCTCACCCCTCCACTTT. Its protein reads: CASSIEGQGIGSPLHF.